This record covers a single T cell receptor (beta chain). These data are taken from a study of blood T cell repertoires in COVID-19. Study overall: The United States, Italy and Spain provided the acute and convalescent COVID-19 samples. From T cells, B-cell-depleted T cells, or PBMCs came the material, which was cDNA or gDNA.

In the original analysis: It was from reference gene primer amplification that nucleated cell counts were estimated. Produced via immunoSEQ multiplex PCR; TCRdb's table is partial and in-frame only. V, J and clone size derive from that table, while D and trimming were established from the DNA sequence. This sample has approximately 100,000 clones; over 75% occur once, and the top ten carry around 11%. The CDR3 loop spans 15 amino acids. Per the germline V gene, CDR1 is MNHEY and CDR2 is SVGEGT. V was shortened by 0 bases and J by 2 bases, with 11 bases between the two germline ends. The chain is built from TRBV6-2 or TRBV6-3 and TRBJ2-7; a possible D gene is TRBD1 (6 bases). The sample consisted of peripheral blood. This TCR was sampled from a human donor in a cohort sampled during active COVID-19. The CDR3 region has the DNA TGTGCCAGCAGTTACTCGCCAGGGGATCCCTACGAGCAGTACTTC. Translation gives CASSYSPGDPYEQYF.